This TCR beta chain derives from a study of Tregs in tolerant kidney transplant recipients. Germline loops: CDR1 SEHNR, CDR2 FQNEAQ (reference sequence). The CDR3 has 17 amino acids. CD4+CD25+CD127- Tregs, CD4+CD25- non-Tregs, CD4 and CD8 cells were sorted. General study findings and limits: Biological reproducibility was not directly addressed, but technical replication error appeared minimal. Tregs expanded with activated donor B cells seemed most donor-specific. Findings come from small patient numbers and require larger validation.

The protocol was immunoSEQ multiplex PCR, while the TCRdb copy is restricted to in-frame clones and leaves out a portion. The sample yields hundreds of thousands of clones, around 82% seen once. A note on this clone: Antigen specificity is unknown.

Specimen: CD4+ T cells from blood. This chain joins TRBV7-9 and TRBJ2-5; 10 bases map to TRBD1. The end of the DNA aligns better with TRBJ2-7, so the J call may be wrong. The source of this sequence is a human donor in good health. For the CDR3, the DNA is TGTGCCAGCACCTCCGGGACAGGGGATTTTGTTGTCCACGAGCAGTACTTC. Translation gives CASTSGTGDFVVHEQYF.